A selection of T cell receptor beta chains follows, all from one sample in a study of blood T cell repertoires in COVID-19. Profiled with immunoSEQ multiplex PCR; TCRdb holds only in-frame clones, not every one. The sample lists some 150,000 clones; 80% to 90% were seen once. Sequencing used peripheral blood. The receptor source for this set is a woman in her sixties with active COVID-19. The conserved cysteine and the conserved F or W are not part of the CDR3 here. The order of the fields is clone size, V gene, CDR3 protein. Clone size, where shown, is once, few, many, or a class for clones that have expanded.

NA | TRBV11-2 | ASSPRGSGNSNEQF
NA | TRBV27 | ASRGRVAHEQY
NA | TRBV7-9 | ASIFGQGGNTIY
NA | TRBV18 | ASSSDRGQPQH
NA | TRBV19 | ASSISRQRMGSGANVLT
NA | TRBV7-9 | ASSPGTGNQPQH
NA | TRBV7-6 | ASSLAQAGGYYNEQF
once | TRBV7-8 | ASSLSGVGQY
NA | TRBV18 | ASHGGGASNTEAF
NA | TRBV3-1/TRBV3-2 | ASSQQGSSFNVLT
NA | TRBV5-4 | ASSSQMAGVQETQY
NA | TRBV12-5 | ASGPSSYEQY
NA | TRBV24-1 | ATSDPTGVGISGANVLT
NA | TRBV5-6 | ASSLGLTGVFSGNTIY
NA | TRBV9 | ASSLSGRELSSYNEQF
NA | TRBV7-3 | ASSGQGAPEQF
NA | TRBV19 | ASSIDINRNQPQH
NA | TRBV28 | ASSLPPTGAPHEQY
NA | TRBV4-1 | ASSPRLVVTKNIQY
NA | TRBV5-6 | ASSWGPLWNTGELF
NA | TRBV7-9 | ASSLYTGYEQY
NA | TRBV4-3 | ASSQGGQYNEQF
NA | TRBV28 | ASSNGQGNNSPLH
few | TRBV9 | ASSFSTGELF
NA | TRBV3-1/TRBV3-2 | ASSQDRGRDWQAQY